A single sample is the source of the 28 T cell receptor beta chains below, sequenced in a study of blood T cell repertoires in COVID-19. The protocol was immunoSEQ multiplex PCR, while the TCRdb copy is restricted to in-frame clones and leaves out a portion. The sample shows a few hundred thousand clones, about 90% of them seen only once. Specimen: PBMCs or T cells enriched from blood (not recorded which). The receptor source for this set is a man in his late teens or twenties who had recovered from COVID-19.

The chain recombines TRBV10-1 with TRBJ1-1; D perhaps matches TRBD1 (5 bases). Between the trimmed V and J ends, which lost 0 bases and 4 bases, there was a span of 15 bases. CDR3 length: 16 residues. From germline, CDR1 is WNHNN and CDR2 SYGVQD (reference sequence). CDR3 DNA sequence: TGCGCCAGCAGTGAGTCGATCGGCCAGGGAAGCACTGAAGCTTTCTTT. Protein product: CASSESIGQGSTEAFF.

V usage is TRBV4-1 and J usage is TRBJ2-1, with 11 nucleotides matching TRBD2. The CDR3 is 18 amino acids. In germline, CDR1 is MGHRA, CDR2 YSYEKL. V lost 2 bases, J lost 4 bases, and 10 bases stayed unmatched. CDR3 nucleotides: TGCGCCAGCAGCCAACGACCGCTAGCGGGGGGACTATACAATGAGCAGTTCTTC. It specifies CASSQRPLAGGLYNEQFF.

The chain joins TRBV4-1 to TRBJ2-2; D is possibly TRBD2 (5 bases). Germline loops: CDR1 MGHRA, CDR2 YSYEKL. The length of the CDR3 is 16 residues. Trimming pared 1 base from V and 0 bases from J, leaving 9 bases between. CDR3 coding DNA: TGCGCCAGCAGCCAAGTCGCGCGGGCGAACACCGGGGAGCTGTTTTTT. Encoded protein: CASSQVARANTGELFF.

This clone was seen only once. V gene TRBV2 combines with J gene TRBJ1-5; D is uncertain. Germline CDR1 reads SNHLY; CDR2 reads FYNNEI. There are 15 residues in the CDR3. Trimming removed 4 bases from V and 1 base from J, with 11 bases in between. The CDR3 bases are TGTGCCAGCAGTGGGGAGAGAGGAAGCAATCAGCCCCAGCATTTT. It encodes CASSGERGSNQPQHF. Full variable domain (missing parts from reference TRBV2 and TRBJ1-5): EPEVTQTPSHQVTQMGQEVILRCVPISNHLYFYWYRQILGQKVEFLVSFYNNEISEKSEIFDDQFSVERPDGSNFTLKIRSTKLEDSAMYFCASSGERGSNQPQHFGDGTRLSIL.

The chain joins TRBV5-1 to TRBJ1-4; D is unresolved. Germline loops: CDR1 SGHRS, CDR2 YFSETQ. The CDR3 covers 13 residues. V was cut by 1 base and J by 8 bases, with 9 bases left in between. The CDR3 DNA reads TGCGCCAGCAGCTTGTTCCCCAGGGAAAAACTGTTTTTT. Its protein is CASSLFPREKLFF.

The chain recombines TRBV12-3 or TRBV12-4 with TRBJ1-2; possibly TRBD1 for D (6 bases). Between the trimmed V and J ends, which lost 6 bases and 4 bases, there was a span of 12 bases. This CDR3 is 13 amino acids long. In DNA, the CDR3 is TGTGCCAGCAGAATGGACAGTAGCTATGGCTACACCTTC. Translated: CASRMDSSYGYTF.

V is TRBV3-1 (or the pseudogene TRBV3-2) and J is TRBJ2-1, with 8 bases fitting TRBD2. Germline CDR1 is LGHDT and CDR2 is YNNKEL (reference sequence). V dropped 1 base and J dropped 8; count of bases not matched to a gene: 1. CDR3 size: 13 residues. The CDR3 region is CASSQVTSDEQFF. For the CDR3, the DNA is TGTGCCAGCAGCCAAGTGACTAGCGATGAGCAGTTCTTC.

This chain links TRBV5-8 with TRBJ1-2; a weak D match, TRBD1 (6 bases). Germline CDR1 reads SGHTS; CDR2 reads YDEGEE. V lost 5 bases and J 8 bases, leaving 16 bases between the germline ends. CDR3 length: 13 amino acids. Here the CDR3 reads CASRQGGLGGYTF. The CDR3 DNA reads TGTGCCAGCAGACAGGGCGGACTGGGGGGCTACACCTTC.

This clone has only a few counts. The genes are TRBV11-3 and TRBJ2-5, with 7 bases aligning to TRBD1. Germline V CDR1 and CDR2: SGHNT, YENEEA. This CDR3 comprises 15 residues. V shed 5 bases and J 2 bases; nucleotides not matched to a gene: 8. Here the CDR3 DNA reads TGTGCCAGCAGCCCAGGGACAGCCCAGCAAGAGACCCAGTACTTC. It encodes CASSPGTAQQETQYF.

The sample holds one count of this clone. Additional DNA sequences in this sample encode the identical CDR3. The chain uses TRBV3-1 (or the pseudogene TRBV3-2) and TRBJ1-1; D is unclear. From germline, CDR1 is LGHDT and CDR2 YNNKEL (reference sequence). With 4 bases removed from V and 5 bases from J, the gap between germline ends came to 5 bases. The CDR3 spans 11 residues. CDR3 nucleotides: TGTGCCAGCAGCCTCCGGACTGAAGCTTTCTTT. Amino acids: CASSLRTEAFF.

The chain combines TRBV7-8 with TRBJ1-5, with D tentatively TRBD1 (5 bases). V was trimmed by 2 bases and J by 1 base, leaving 9 bases between them. The CDR3 is 15 residues long. From germline, CDR1 is SGHVS and CDR2 FQNEAQ. The CDR3 coding sequence is TGTGCCAGCAGCTTAAGTCGGGGGAGCAATCAGCCCCAGCATTTT. Its translation: CASSLSRGSNQPQHF.

The genes are TRBV12-5 and TRBJ1-5, with D maybe TRBD1 (5 bases). CDR3 size: 14 residues. V was clipped by 1 base and J by 1 base, with 5 bases between them. Looked up from germline, CDR1 is LGHNT and CDR2 is FRNRAP. CDR3 DNA: TGTGCTAGTGGTTTGGACAGGAGCAATCAGCCCCAGCATTTT. This sequence encodes CASGLDRSNQPQHF.

Only one count was recorded for this clone. The chain's CDR3 is CASNGQGFRTEAFF. The DNA of the CDR3 is TGTGCCAGCAACGGACAGGGGTTTAGAACTGAAGCTTTCTTT. The rearrangement joins TRBV6-5 to TRBJ1-1; the match to TRBD1 covers 9 bases. CDR1 and CDR2 from the germline V gene are MNHEY and SVGAGI. Trimming removed 7 bases from V and 5 bases from J; junction bases left unmatched: 8. This CDR3 has 14 residues.

To note about this clone: The same CDR3 also results from other DNA sequences found in this sample. The chain is built from TRBV13 and TRBJ2-7, with D perhaps TRBD2 (6 bases). The length of the CDR3 is 13 residues. CDR1 and CDR2 (germline): PRHDT, FYEKMQ (reference sequence). Trimming left V 3 bases short and J 1 base short, with 7 bases between. The CDR3 region has the DNA TGTGCCAGCAGCTTGGGGAGGTCCTACGAGCAGTACTTC. It is translated as CASSLGRSYEQYF.

CDR3 residues: CATRAIGGQQNQPQHF. The CDR3 coding sequence is TGTGCTACACGTGCTATTGGGGGACAGCAAAATCAGCCCCAGCATTTT. J is TRBJ1-5 and V is TRBV19; 7 bases are a match to TRBD1. Germline CDR1 and CDR2: LNHDA and SQIVND (reference sequence). The CDR3 runs to 16 residues.

J is TRBJ2-7 and V is TRBV5-4; possible D gene TRBD2, 6 bases. V lost 2 bases and J 2 bases, leaving 8 bases between the germline ends. The CDR3 covers 13 residues. Germline V lookup: CDR1 SGHNT, CDR2 YYREEE (reference sequence). CDR3 loop: CASSFRGTYEQYF. The CDR3 DNA follows: TGTGCCAGCAGCTTCCGGGGGACCTACGAGCAGTACTTC.

CDR3 in DNA: TGTGCCAGTAGTACCGGGACTAGCGGGACCTACGAGCAGTACTTC. Translation gives CASSTGTSGTYEQYF. The chain couples TRBV19 to TRBJ2-7, with 13 nucleotides matching TRBD2. CDR1 is LNHDA, CDR2 SQIVND, per germline (reference sequence). The CDR3 spans 15 residues. Unmatched junction bases numbered 2, after V lost 4 bases and J lost 2 bases. Full variable domain (rest looked up from reference TRBV19 and TRBJ2-7): DGGITQSPKYLFRKEGQNVTLSCEQNLNHDAMYWYRQDPGQGLRLIYYSQIVNDFQKGDIAEGYSVSREKKESFPLTVTSAQKNPTAFYLCASSTGTSGTYEQYFGPGTRLTVT.

This clone has just one count. The rearrangement uses TRBV28 and TRBJ2-7; tentatively, D is TRBD1 (5 bases). The CDR3 totals 15 residues. V was cut by 2 bases and J by 9 bases, with 20 bases left in between. The germline V gene encodes CDR1 MDHEN and CDR2 SYDVKM. The CDR3 DNA reads TGTGCCAGCAGTTTACAGGACAAGATTCTACGAGGGCAGTACTTC. Translation gives CASSLQDKILRGQYF.

The J gene is TRBJ1-3, the V gene TRBV20-1; D is ambiguous. The CDR3 loop spans 15 amino acids. V gave up 3 bases and J gave up 0 bases, with 12 bases separating them. Germline CDR1 is DFQATT and CDR2 is SNEGSKA (reference sequence). CDR3 sequence (DNA): TGCAGTGCTAGTGGGGAGGCCTTCTCTGGAAACACCATATATTTT. It encodes CSASGEAFSGNTIYF.

This clone was observed once. V usage is TRBV27 and J usage is TRBJ2-7, with TRBD2 matching over 13 bases. This CDR3 spans 15 amino acids. The ends lost 3 bases at V and 4 bases at J; junction bases unmatched: 3. Germline V gives CDR1 MNHEY, CDR2 SMNVEV (reference sequence). The CDR3 loop reads CASSLSLAGGYEQYF. For the CDR3, the DNA is TGTGCCAGCAGTTTGTCACTAGCGGGAGGGTACGAGCAGTACTTC.

The rearrangement uses TRBV9 and TRBJ2-3; possible D gene TRBD2, 6 bases. Between the trimmed V and J ends, which lost 3 bases and 2 bases, there was a span of 13 bases. In germline, CDR1 is SGDLS, CDR2 YYNGEE. This CDR3 spans 15 amino acids. The CDR3 loop is CASSEGSGATDTQYF. DNA of the CDR3: TGTGCCAGCAGCGAGGGTAGCGGAGCCACAGATACGCAGTATTTT.

This chain links TRBV11-3 with TRBJ1-3, with no clear D. CDR3 size: 14 residues. The germline V gene has CDR1 SGHNT and CDR2 YENEEA. V dropped 1 base and J dropped 1 base, with 5 bases sitting between them. For the CDR3, the DNA is TGTGCCAGCAGCTTAGGCGAGTCTGGAAACACCATATATTTT. Protein sequence: CASSLGESGNTIYF. The whole variable domain, filled in from reference TRBV11-3 and TRBJ1-3, reads EAGVVQSPRYKIIEKKQPVAFWCNPISGHNTLYWYLQNLGQGPELLIRYENEEAVDDSQLPKDRFSAERLKGVDSTLKIQPAELGDSAVYLCASSLGESGNTIYFGEGSWLTVV.

The genes are TRBV5-4 and TRBJ2-5; possibly TRBD1 for D (6 bases). Trimming left V 1 base short and J 0 bases short, with 10 bases between. Germline loops: CDR1 SGHNT, CDR2 YYREEE (reference sequence). The CDR3 extends over 15 amino acids. CDR3 in DNA: TGTGCCAGCAGCTTGATCGGGACAAACCAAGAGACCCAGTACTTC. Encoded protein: CASSLIGTNQETQYF. The whole variable domain, filled in from reference TRBV5-4 and TRBJ2-5, reads ETGVTQSPTHLIKTRGQQVTLRCSSQSGHNTVSWYQQALGQGPQFIFQYYREEENGRGNFPPRFSGLQFPNYSSELNVNALELDDSALYLCASSLIGTNQETQYFGPGTRLLVL.

The rearrangement links TRBV28 to TRBJ1-3, with D perhaps TRBD1 (5 bases). Germline CDR1 is MDHEN and CDR2 is SYDVKM. Trimming removed 4 bases from V and 0 bases from J, with 10 bases in between. There are 15 residues in the CDR3. The CDR3: CASSSGSHSGNTIYF. In DNA, the CDR3 is TGTGCCAGCAGTTCAGGGTCCCACTCTGGAAACACCATATATTTT.

The gene calls are TRBV6-5 and TRBJ1-2, with a weak D call TRBD1 (6 bases). The CDR3 is 15 amino acids. The ends were cut back, 5 bases at V and 2 bases at J, with 15 bases in the middle. Germline CDR1 reads MNHEY; CDR2 reads SVGAGI. In DNA, the CDR3 is TGTGCCAGCAGTCCCTGGGGGCGATTCAACTATGGCTACACCTTC. It translates to CASSPWGRFNYGYTF.

CDR3 loop: CASSLFPSGTEAFF. The CDR3 bases are TGTGCCAGCAGCCTTTTTCCCAGCGGGACTGAAGCTTTCTTT. This chain joins TRBV14 and TRBJ1-1; D is undetermined. Trimming removed 4 bases at V and 5 bases at J, with 14 bases between. The V gene's germline CDR1 is SGHDN and CDR2 FVKESK. The CDR3 extends over 14 amino acids.

V gene TRBV27 combines with J gene TRBJ1-1; D is uncertain. Trimming cost V 8 bases and J 1 base, with 8 bases left between them. Germline lookup yields CDR1 MNHEY and CDR2 SMNVEV (reference sequence). This CDR3 has 12 residues. The CDR3 DNA sequence: TGTGCCAGCCGGACTGAGAACACTGAAGCTTTCTTT. This translates into CASRTENTEAFF.

The rearrangement links TRBV18 to TRBJ2-7; 8 positions match TRBD2. V was pared by 2 bases and J by 1 base, with 1 base of the junction left unmatched. The germline CDR1 and CDR2 sequences are KGHSH and LQKENI. CDR3 length equals 14 residues. The CDR3 spells CASSPSSGSYEQYF. The CDR3 bases are TGTGCCAGCTCACCATCTAGCGGGTCCTACGAGCAGTACTTC.